This T cell receptor beta chain was documented in a study of T cells in Graves' hyperthyroidism and ophthalmopathy. Notes on the study in general: Among thyroid clonotypes expanded above 0.001, most also appeared in blood.

Newly diagnosed patients aged 18 to 65 had hyperthyroidism of under 2 months' duration. Amplification of TCR beta CDR3 regions was performed using RNA transcripts as template. TCR CDR3 underwent first-round RT-PCR with the HTBI primer set. MiXCR was run by TCRdb on the multiplex PCR reads, yielding one entry per CDR3 protein. The sample consists of roughly 290,000 distinct CDR3 sequences, approximately 13% of them appearing once. The ends were cut back, 3 bases at V and 3 bases at J, with 10 bases in the middle. This CDR3 is built from 14 residues. Turning to this clonotype: Its antigen is not known.

Sequenced sample: blood. The V gene is TRBV12-3 or TRBV12-4, the J gene TRBJ2-3; D not resolved. The sequence derives from a woman aged 40 to 50 with Graves' hyperthyroidism. CDR3 sequence (DNA): TGTGCCAGCAGTTTTAATGTCGGGACAGATACGCAGTATTTT. Translation: CASSFNVGTDTQYF.